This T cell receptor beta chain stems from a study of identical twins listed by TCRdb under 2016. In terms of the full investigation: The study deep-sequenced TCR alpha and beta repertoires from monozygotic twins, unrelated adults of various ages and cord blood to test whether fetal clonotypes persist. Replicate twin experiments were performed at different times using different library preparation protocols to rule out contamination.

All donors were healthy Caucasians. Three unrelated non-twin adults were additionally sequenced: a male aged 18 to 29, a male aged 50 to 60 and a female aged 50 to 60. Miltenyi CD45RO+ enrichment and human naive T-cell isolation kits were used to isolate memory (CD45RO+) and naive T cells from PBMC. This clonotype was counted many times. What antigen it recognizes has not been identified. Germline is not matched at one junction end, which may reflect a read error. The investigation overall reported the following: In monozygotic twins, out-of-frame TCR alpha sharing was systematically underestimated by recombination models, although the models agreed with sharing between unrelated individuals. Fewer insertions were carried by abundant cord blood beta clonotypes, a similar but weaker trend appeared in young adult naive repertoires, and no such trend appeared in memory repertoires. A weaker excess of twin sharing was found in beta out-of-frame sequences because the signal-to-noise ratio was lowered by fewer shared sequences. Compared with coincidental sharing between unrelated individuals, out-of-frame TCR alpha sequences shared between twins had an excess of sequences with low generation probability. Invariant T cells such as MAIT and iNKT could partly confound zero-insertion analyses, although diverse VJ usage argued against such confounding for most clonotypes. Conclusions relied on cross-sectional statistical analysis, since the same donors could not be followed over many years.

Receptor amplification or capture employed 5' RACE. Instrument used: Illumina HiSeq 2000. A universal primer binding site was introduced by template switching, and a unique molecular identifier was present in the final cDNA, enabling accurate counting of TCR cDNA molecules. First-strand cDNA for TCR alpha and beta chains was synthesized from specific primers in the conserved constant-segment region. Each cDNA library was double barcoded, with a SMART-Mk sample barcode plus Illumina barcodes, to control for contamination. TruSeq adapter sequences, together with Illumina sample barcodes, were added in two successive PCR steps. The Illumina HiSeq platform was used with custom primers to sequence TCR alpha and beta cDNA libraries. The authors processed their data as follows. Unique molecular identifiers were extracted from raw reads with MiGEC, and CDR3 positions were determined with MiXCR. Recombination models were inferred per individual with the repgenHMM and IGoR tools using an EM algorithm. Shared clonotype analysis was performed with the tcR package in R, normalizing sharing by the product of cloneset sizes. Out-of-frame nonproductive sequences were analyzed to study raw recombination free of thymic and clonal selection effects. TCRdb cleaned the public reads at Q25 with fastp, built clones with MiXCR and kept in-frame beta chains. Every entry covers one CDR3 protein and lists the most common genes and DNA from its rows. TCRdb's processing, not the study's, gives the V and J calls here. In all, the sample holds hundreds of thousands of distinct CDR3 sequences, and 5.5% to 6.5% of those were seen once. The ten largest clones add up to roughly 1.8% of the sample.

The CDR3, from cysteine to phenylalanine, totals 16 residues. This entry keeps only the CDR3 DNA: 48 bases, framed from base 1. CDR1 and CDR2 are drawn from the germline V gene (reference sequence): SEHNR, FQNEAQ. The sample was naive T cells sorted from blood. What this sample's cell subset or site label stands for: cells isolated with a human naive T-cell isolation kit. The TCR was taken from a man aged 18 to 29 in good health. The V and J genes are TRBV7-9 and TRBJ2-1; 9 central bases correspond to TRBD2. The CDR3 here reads CASSSTSGSSYNEQFF. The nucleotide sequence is TGCGCCAGCAGCTCGACTAGCGGCTCCTCCTACAATGAGCAGTTCTTC.